Here is one TCR beta chain with its context. Profiled with immunoSEQ multiplex PCR; TCRdb holds only in-frame clones, not every one. Altogether about 96,000 clones are present, about 84% being singletons, with the ten largest covering 5.8%. The record originates from a study of OX40 agonist ivuxolimab in advanced cancers. With V trimmed by 6 bases and J by 4 bases, 12 bases remained unmatched. The CDR3 has 15 residues. Germline loops: CDR1 MNHEY, CDR2 SVGAGI. The starting material was CD4+ or CD8+ T cells sorted from blood, obtained in a trial of the OX40 agonist ivuxolimab. The TCR comes from an adult with an advanced solid tumor such as melanoma, head and neck, liver or kidney cancer. V usage is TRBV6-5 and J usage is TRBJ2-7; 7 nucleotides line up with TRBD1. Here the CDR3 reads CASSSLPQGRYEQYF. In DNA, the CDR3 is TGTGCCAGCAGCTCCCTCCCACAGGGGCGGTACGAGCAGTACTTC.